The 12 T cell receptor beta chains given below trace back to one sample, sequenced in a study of cytotoxic CD8 clonotypes in ibrutinib-treated CLL. Using immunoSEQ multiplex PCR, the repertoire was profiled, and TCRdb retains in-frame clones only, with some absent. There are just over 200,000 clones in the sample; approximately 79% occur only once, and more than 9.5% lies in the top ten. Sequenced material: PBMCs, taken after 12 months of ibrutinib treatment. Source of these receptors: a human donor with chronic lymphocytic leukemia.

With regard to this clone: Other DNA sequences within the sample encode an identical CDR3. CDR3 DNA sequence: TGTGCTAGTGGTCTTTCAGGCACAGATACGCAGTATTTT. Translating gives CASGLSGTDTQYF. J is TRBJ2-3 and V is TRBV12-5; D unresolved. CDR1 is LGHNT and CDR2 is FRNRAP in the germline V gene. CDR3 size: 13 residues. Trimming stripped 5 bases from V and 1 base from J, with 7 bases between.

This rearrangement joins TRBV6-1 to TRBJ2-7, with a tentative D call TRBD1 (6 bases). This CDR3 region has 14 residues. Germline V gene sequence: CDR1 MNHNS, CDR2 SASEGT. V lost 8 bases and J lost 6, with 20 bases in between. Here the CDR3 DNA reads TGTGCCAGCGTCCGGGAAGGGACACGAGGCGAGCAGTACTTC. This gives the protein CASVREGTRGEQYF.

The rearrangement joins TRBV7-2 to TRBJ2-7; D ambiguous. The CDR3 spans 14 residues. Germline values: CDR1 SGHTA, CDR2 FQGNSA. V dropped 5 bases and J dropped 1 base, with 12 bases sitting between them. The CDR3 protein is CASSPRVGSYEQYF. The DNA for the CDR3 is TGTGCCAGCAGCCCCCGGGTAGGATCCTACGAGCAGTACTTC.

This clone was seen a few times. The chain recombines TRBV25-1 with TRBJ1-2, with a possible D match to TRBD1 (6 bases). CDR1 and CDR2 from the germline V gene are MGHDK and SYGVNS. The CDR3 consists of 13 residues. V was shortened by 3 bases and J by 6 bases, with 11 bases between the two germline ends. The CDR3 bases are TGTGCCAGCAGTGAGAACAGGGTTAATGGCTACACCTTC. It specifies CASSENRVNGYTF.

CDR3 residues: CASSPKPGPRNTEAFF. The CDR3 DNA reads TGTGCCAGCAGCCCGAAACCGGGACCCCGGAACACTGAAGCTTTCTTT. This rearrangement joins TRBV7-9 to TRBJ1-1; the D gene is possibly TRBD1 (5 bases). V was trimmed by 5 bases and J by 1 base, leaving 17 bases between them. The CDR3 is 16 residues long. Germline CDR1 reads SEHNR; CDR2 reads FQNEAQ (reference sequence).

A single count supports this clone. The chain is built from TRBV6-1 and TRBJ2-3; weak D call: TRBD1 (6 bases). This CDR3 has 14 residues. V was clipped by 2 bases and J by 2 bases, with 8 bases between them. CDR1 and CDR2 from the germline V gene are MNHNS and SASEGT. The CDR3 DNA is TGTGCCAGCAGTGAACAGGGGCCCACAGATACGCAGTATTTT. Amino acids: CASSEQGPTDTQYF.

The J gene is TRBJ2-7, the V gene TRBV5-1, with TRBD2 matching 16 bases. This CDR3 is 17 amino acids long. Germline lookup yields CDR1 SGHRS and CDR2 YFSETQ. The ends lost 3 bases at V and 3 bases at J; junction bases unmatched: 6. CDR3 bases: TGCGCCAGCAGCTGGGGACTAGCGGGAGGGCCAGGCTACGAGCAGTACTTC. As protein: CASSWGLAGGPGYEQYF.

This sequence joins TRBV5-3 and TRBJ1-2, with D unresolved. TRBV5-3 is known as an ORF, though its function is uncertain. The CDR3 is made up of 16 amino acids. With 7 bases removed from V and 0 bases from J, the gap between germline ends came to 19 bases. CDR3 sequence: CARSRGNWTANYGYTF. DNA of the CDR3: TGTGCCAGATCGAGAGGTAACTGGACCGCTAACTATGGCTACACCTTC.

This chain uses TRBV30 with TRBJ2-7; D may be TRBD1 (6 bases). V was cut by 7 bases and J by 0 bases, with 16 bases left in between. The CDR3 is made up of 14 amino acids. The germline V gene has CDR1 GTSNPN and CDR2 SVGIG (reference sequence). The CDR3 is CASTGQSTSYEQYF. The CDR3 DNA is TGTGCCTCCACCGGACAGTCGACCTCCTACGAGCAGTACTTC.

The count of this clone is one. The rearrangement uses TRBV5-1 and TRBJ2-5; no definite D call. This CDR3 spans 13 amino acids. V lost 4 bases and J 5 bases, leaving 12 bases between the germline ends. The germline V gene has CDR1 SGHRS and CDR2 YFSETQ. CDR3 nucleotides: TGCGCCAGCAGCATAACGGTCTGGGAGACCCAGTACTTC. It encodes CASSITVWETQYF.

The CDR3 DNA follows: TGTGCCAGCAGCTTAGACGCAGGATTGCAGCCCCAGCATTTT. Residues: CASSLDAGLQPQHF. This chain uses TRBV7-9 with TRBJ1-5; D gene ambiguous. This CDR3 has 14 residues. The germline V gene encodes CDR1 SEHNR and CDR2 FQNEAQ (reference sequence). Deletions cut 1 base from V and 7 bases from J, with 11 bases between.

This clone appeared a single time. Different DNA sequences within this sample yield the same CDR3. This chain joins TRBV18 and TRBJ2-5; D gene uncertain. The V gene's germline CDR1 is KGHSH and CDR2 LQKENI. CDR3 length: 13 residues. V was shortened by 3 bases and J by 2 bases, with 7 bases between the two germline ends. The CDR3 DNA is TGTGCCAGCTCACCGGGCTCTCAAGAGACCCAGTACTTC. This sequence encodes CASSPGSQETQYF.